This T cell receptor beta chain was sequenced for a study of shared clonotypes between healthy human individuals. Trimming cost V 10 bases and J 4 bases, with 18 bases left between them. Germline V lookup: CDR1 SNHLY, CDR2 FYNNEI. The CDR3 extends over 14 amino acids. Only in-frame clones appear in the TCRdb table, and some are missing; sequencing was by immunoSEQ multiplex PCR. The table shows about 1,800,000 clones, with about 95% occurring only once. In the naive CD8 group, cells lacked CD45RO and were positively selected for CCR7, so terminally differentiated effector memory CD45RA+ cells were left out.

The origin of this receptor is a man aged 18 to 29 in good health. Sequencing was carried out using naive CD8+ T cells sorted from blood. The J gene is TRBJ2-3, the V gene TRBV2; D is possibly TRBD1 (6 bases). The DNA for the CDR3 is TGTGCCATCTACGCAAACAGGGATGCAGATACGCAGTATTTT. Translated, it gives CAIYANRDADTQYF.